This T cell receptor beta chain was sequenced during a study of shared T cell receptors in the human thymus. Profiling relied on immunoSEQ multiplex PCR, and the TCRdb table lists in-frame clones only, not all of them. The sample lists fewer than 700,000 clones, roughly 90% occurring once. Per the germline V gene, CDR1 is LGHNA and CDR2 is YSLEER. With 3 bases removed from V and 1 base from J, the gap between germline ends came to 12 bases. This CDR3 has 15 amino acids. Another study also made use of these data, one on human thymus T cells. That paper adds: Resected material from corrective heart surgery provided the thymus tissue analysed. Thymic and blood repertoires seemed to show skewed V and J gene use. Related studies found that unrelated individuals share highly overlapping thymic repertoires.

The chain has TRBV4-3 and TRBJ1-2; the D gene is possibly TRBD1 (5 bases). The sequenced material came from thymocytes. The clonotype comes from a boy less than two years old with a congenital heart defect. The CDR3 protein is CASSHTTVLNYGYTF. CDR3 sequence (DNA): TGCGCCAGCAGCCACACGACAGTCCTTAACTATGGCTACACCTTC.